The text below deals with one T cell receptor (beta chain). Its antigen remains unidentified. The protocol was immunoSEQ multiplex PCR, while the TCRdb copy is restricted to in-frame clones and leaves out a portion. The sample lists around 40,000 clones; 80% to 90% were seen once. Ipilimumab-mediated CTLA-4 blockade plus focal radiation was given to patients having chemo-refractory metastatic non-small-cell lung cancer. The record originates from a study of radiotherapy plus CTLA-4 blockade in lung cancer. Study-wide results and caveats: Strongest reported response predictors: early blood clone changes and post-radiation interferon-beta.

This CDR3 is built from 16 residues. Germline V lookup: CDR1 MDHEN, CDR2 SYDVKM. Unmatched junction bases numbered 9, after V lost 4 bases and J lost 7 bases. Sequencing used peripheral blood, obtained from a patient treated with radiotherapy plus ipilimumab. The chain uses TRBV28 and TRBJ2-1; TRBD2 agrees at 11 bases. This receptor was taken from a human donor with non-small cell lung cancer whose response to radiotherapy plus ipilimumab could not be evaluated. In nucleotides, the CDR3 is TGTGCCAGCAGTTCCGGGGGGGGACTAGCGGCAAATGAGCAGTTCTTC. It encodes CASSSGGGLAANEQFF.